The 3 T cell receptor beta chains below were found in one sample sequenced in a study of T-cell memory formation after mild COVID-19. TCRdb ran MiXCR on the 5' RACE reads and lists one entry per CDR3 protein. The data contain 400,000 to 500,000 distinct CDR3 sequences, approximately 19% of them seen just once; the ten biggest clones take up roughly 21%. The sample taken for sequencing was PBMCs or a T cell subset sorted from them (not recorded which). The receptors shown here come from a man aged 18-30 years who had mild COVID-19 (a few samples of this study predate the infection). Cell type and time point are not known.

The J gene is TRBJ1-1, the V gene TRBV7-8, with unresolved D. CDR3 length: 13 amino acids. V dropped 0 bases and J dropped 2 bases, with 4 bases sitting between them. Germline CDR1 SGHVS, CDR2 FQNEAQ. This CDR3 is CASSLATNTEAFF. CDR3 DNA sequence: TGTGCCAGCAGCTTAGCCACAAACACTGAAGCTTTCTTT.

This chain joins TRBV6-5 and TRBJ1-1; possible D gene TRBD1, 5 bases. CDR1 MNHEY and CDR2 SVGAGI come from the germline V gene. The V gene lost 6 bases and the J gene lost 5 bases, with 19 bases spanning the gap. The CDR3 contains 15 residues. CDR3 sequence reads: CASRNVGDRGTEAFF. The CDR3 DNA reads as TGTGCCAGCAGAAACGTGGGGGATCGGGGAACTGAAGCTTTCTTT.

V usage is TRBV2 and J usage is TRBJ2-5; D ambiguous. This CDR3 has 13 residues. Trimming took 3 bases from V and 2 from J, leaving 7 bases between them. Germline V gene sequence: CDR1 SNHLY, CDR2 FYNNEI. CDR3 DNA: TGTGCCAGCAGTGAGCCCAGACAAGAGACCCAGTACTTC. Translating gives CASSEPRQETQYF.